This entry is about one T cell receptor (beta chain). This table comes from immunoSEQ multiplex PCR, and its TCRdb copy is limited to in-frame clones, with some not included. There are 150,000 to 200,000 clones in the sample; roughly 90% occur only once, and 0.7% to 0.9% lies in the top ten. These data come from a study of blood T cell repertoires in COVID-19. The TCR originated in a young woman who had recovered from COVID-19. Sequencing was carried out using PBMCs or T cells enriched from blood (not recorded which).

CDR3: CAGQGNTIYF. The CDR3 DNA reads TGTGCCGGACAGGGAAACACCATATATTTT. The rearrangement joins TRBV30 to TRBJ1-3, with D possibly matching TRBD1 (6 bases). Deletions cut 8 bases from V and 4 bases from J, with 6 bases between. CDR3 size: 10 residues. Germline assignment: CDR1 GTSNPN and CDR2 SVGIG (reference sequence).